This entry describes one T cell receptor beta chain. Its specificity is unknown. The V gene's germline CDR1 is LGHNA and CDR2 YNFKEQ. The CDR3 consists of 17 residues. With 0 bases removed from V and 0 bases from J, the gap between germline ends came to 12 bases. RNA transcripts were the template for amplifying TCR beta CDR3 regions. Primed by the HTBI set, a first-round RT-PCR was run on the TCR CDR3. TCRdb called the multiplex PCR reads again in MiXCR, with one record for every CDR3 protein. The table lists around 580,000 distinct CDR3 sequences, approximately 15% of them singletons. The source of the sample is a study of T cells in Graves' hyperthyroidism and ophthalmopathy. Regarding the study as a whole: Blood samples included most of the expanded thyroid clonotypes exceeding 0.001. In simple terms, a model built on 13 V-J features told ophthalmopathy apart from stable hyperthyroidism.

What was sequenced was blood. The TCR sequence derives from a woman between 18 and 29 years old with Graves' hyperthyroidism. The genes are TRBV4-2 and TRBJ1-5; D is possibly TRBD1 (6 bases). CDR3 coding DNA: TGTGCCAGCAGCCAAGATCGACAGGATTATAGCAATCAGCCCCAGCATTTT. Protein product: CASSQDRQDYSNQPQHF.